This is a list of T cell receptor beta chains from one sample in a study of OX40 agonist ivuxolimab in advanced cancers. Sequencing was performed with immunoSEQ multiplex PCR; in TCRdb, only in-frame clones are kept and a portion is missing. The table lists about 48,000 clones, around nine tenths of them singletons. Sequences were derived from CD4+ or CD8+ T cells sorted from blood, sampled in a trial of the OX40 agonist ivuxolimab. The receptor set was obtained from an adult with an advanced solid tumor such as melanoma, head and neck, liver or kidney cancer. The CDR3 runs from the conserved cysteine through the conserved F or W. Fields, in order: D gene, J gene, V gene, clone size, CDR3 protein, CDR3 DNA. A D gene is named only where the DNA matches it firmly. The listing skips clone size in some rows; elsewhere it reads once, few, many or a size class.

d_gene: TRBD1
j_gene: TRBJ2-7
v_gene: TRBV5-5
abundance: -
CDR3aa: CASSPGQDPNEQYF
CDR3nt: TGTGCCAGCAGCCCGGGACAGGACCCCAACGAGCAGTACTTC

d_gene: TRBD1
j_gene: TRBJ1-1
v_gene: TRBV7-8
abundance: few
CDR3aa: CASSRGTGGTEAFF
CDR3nt: TGTGCCAGCAGCCGAGGGACAGGGGGCACTGAAGCTTTCTTT

d_gene: TRBD1
j_gene: TRBJ2-1
v_gene: TRBV5-4
abundance: -
CDR3aa: CASSPGTGNNDQFF
CDR3nt: TGTGCCAGCAGCCCCGGGACAGGAAACAATGACCAGTTCTTC

d_gene: TRBD2
j_gene: TRBJ2-3
v_gene: TRBV29-1
abundance: -
CDR3aa: CSAGTSGYTDTQYF
CDR3nt: TGCAGCGCCGGGACTAGCGGGTACACAGATACGCAGTATTTT

d_gene: -
j_gene: TRBJ2-1
v_gene: TRBV5-8
abundance: -
CDR3aa: CASNPGTSPTGDEQFF
CDR3nt: TGTGCCAGCAACCCCGGGACAAGCCCTACTGGGGATGAGCAGTTCTTC

d_gene: TRBD1
j_gene: TRBJ1-6
v_gene: TRBV25-1
abundance: few
CDR3aa: CASRRQGSDLSYNSPLHF
CDR3nt: TGTGCCAGCAGAAGACAGGGGTCGGACCTCTCCTATAATTCACCCCTCCACTTT

d_gene: -
j_gene: TRBJ1-2
v_gene: TRBV6-1
abundance: -
CDR3aa: CASKKGYGYTF
CDR3nt: TGTGCCAGCAAAAAAGGATATGGCTACACCTTC

d_gene: -
j_gene: TRBJ2-1
v_gene: TRBV7-9
abundance: -
CDR3aa: CASSLEGLLGYEQFF
CDR3nt: TGTGCCAGCAGCTTAGAGGGACTCCTGGGCTATGAGCAGTTCTTC

d_gene: TRBD2
j_gene: TRBJ2-7
v_gene: TRBV7-9
abundance: once
CDR3aa: CASSLFTGGLAHTYEQYF
CDR3nt: TGTGCCAGCAGCTTATTTACGGGAGGACTAGCGCACACCTACGAGCAGTACTTC

d_gene: TRBD2
j_gene: TRBJ2-2
v_gene: TRBV7-8
abundance: -
CDR3aa: CASSLAGGTGELFF
CDR3nt: TGTGCCAGCAGTCTAGCGGGAGGCACCGGGGAGCTGTTTTTT

d_gene: TRBD2
j_gene: TRBJ2-5
v_gene: TRBV5-6
abundance: once
CDR3aa: CASSFVGRAQETQYF
CDR3nt: TGTGCCAGCAGCTTCGTAGGGAGGGCCCAAGAGACCCAGTACTTC

d_gene: -
j_gene: TRBJ1-1
v_gene: TRBV6-6
abundance: -
CDR3aa: CASSYLGPNTEAFF
CDR3nt: TGTGCCAGCAGTTACTTAGGACCGAACACTGAAGCTTTCTTT